Here is one T cell receptor beta chain with its context. The antigen this receptor binds is unknown. No much larger clone is present one base from it, and per-base qualities are unavailable. The CDR3, cysteine through phenylalanine, is 17 amino acids long. CDR3 DNA only is kept here, 51 bases in frame from base 1. Deletion took 5 bases off V and 2 bases off J, with a span of 21 bases between the germline ends. CDR1 MGHDK and CDR2 SYGVNS were looked up in the germline V gene. This record belongs to a study of shared clonotypes between healthy human individuals (TCRdb year 2020). Broadly, across the study: A couple of women and three men aged 18 to 49 years were included in the cohort. Per donor, three plates each were used for CD4 naive and CD4 memory, two for CD8 naive, and one for CD8 memory. Leukapheresis yielded between about 0.9 and 8.9 billion PBMCs per donor. Different laboratories and diverse techniques were used to prepare libraries and sequence TCR repertoires, to increase sequencing depth and limit assay-specific biases. To estimate repertoire size and how much clonotype sharing occurs between individuals, the study deeply sequenced the blood TCR repertoires of roughly 5 healthy adults.

Overall study outcomes, separate from this receptor: Based on pairwise subsampling, the degree of clonotype sharing among donors was expected to be affected by sequencing depth. When four donors were compared, the shared fraction of clonotypes was about 5% for naive CD4, approximately 3.3% for naive CD8, about 2.4% for memory CD4, and under 0.5% for memory CD8. Naive subsets generally had larger estimated clonotype richness than memory subsets. Compared with non-shared clonotypes, clonotypes shared by all four sorted-subset donors had higher generation probabilities. Incomplete sequencing was indicated by rarefaction of sorted-subset datasets, despite the large sequencing depth. Because the study included a small number of donors, the genetic and exposure-history diversity represented was limited. Sampling was restricted to blood, and TCR repertoires in tissue are likely to differ from TCR repertoires in blood.

Donors were healthy HIV-negative adults with no recently reported acute infections or vaccinations. Only Caucasian adults living in Nashville, Tennessee, USA were represented among the donors. CD4+ T cells were enriched through magnetic negative selection, after which naive cells were positively selected on CD45RA and the remaining negative fraction served as the memory subset. Blood was collected by leukapheresis, and PBMCs were isolated by Ficoll-Histopaque density gradient centrifugation and then cryopreserved in liquid nitrogen vapor phase. Analytical flow cytometry was used to check the purity and quantity of every magnetically sorted T cell population. Each sorted fraction had its genomic DNA isolated and then quantified by UV absorbance on a Nanodrop 2000c. TCR CDR3 regions were amplified from genomic DNA by multiplex PCR using the deep immunoSEQ assay. Genomic DNA extracted from each cell subset was distributed evenly over all wells of several immunoSEQ 96-well plates, and each plate served as one replicate. For sorted subsets, each replicate PCR was loaded with about 200 ng genomic DNA, equivalent to some 27,000 T cell genomes. The purified libraries were quantified using a Qubit 3.0 fluorometer, sized with a Bioanalyzer 2100, and then quantified again using the KAPA Library Quantification kit. Every immunoSEQ 96-well plate was sequenced on a separate single-read 150-cycle Illumina NextSeq 550 flow cell. From the authors' description of their analysis: Because the immunoSEQ output held only junctional sequences and lacked quality scores, the filtering could not match the filtering applied to full-length reads. Sequences were annotated with PyIR, a Python wrapper for IgBLAST v1.9, using IMGT germline references to assign V/J genes and CDR3. Reads were filtered out if the reads had weak V/J assignments (E-value above 1e-6), no CDR3, stop codons, out-of-frame junctions, or ambiguous translated residues. A V3J clonotype was defined by an identical inferred V gene, J gene, and CDR3 amino acid sequence. Percentage overlap between repertoires was calculated by dividing the number of shared unique clonotypes by the size of the smaller repertoire. Three approaches were used to assess repertoire richness: RTK rarefaction, the Chao1 estimator, and Recon v2.1 estimates of unobserved clonotypes. For all TCRbeta clonotypes obtained by the gDNA method from a few donors, generation probabilities were computed with OLGA. Not all clones reach the TCRdb copy of this immuneACCESS table, which keeps in-frame sequences only. Checked studies attribute under half of the gap to unresolved V genes and leave the rest unexplained. D and trimming were read from the DNA, whereas the V and J calls and clone size are those reported in that table. Across this sample there are almost 750,000 clones, with around 77% seen only once. The top ten constitute over 1.5% of the sample.

The sample taken for sequencing was memory CD4+ T cells sorted from blood. Taken with the paper, the label for cell subset or site translates to: CD45RA-negative fraction. This receptor was taken from a woman aged 25 to 39 in good health. The sequence links TRBV25-1 to TRBJ2-5; the D gene cannot be named for sure. CDR3 region: CASSRLAEGAIQETQYF. The bases are TGTGCCAGCAGTCGACTCGCCGAAGGTGCGATACAAGAGACCCAGTACTTC. Outside the CDR3, residues come from the reference TRBV25-1 and TRBJ2-5 proteins, so the full variable domain is: EADIYQTPRYLVIGTGKKITLECSQTMGHDKMYWYQQDPGMELHLIHYSYGVNSTEKGDLSSESTVSRIRTEHFPLTLESARPSHTSQYLCASSRLAEGAIQETQYFGPGTRLLVL.